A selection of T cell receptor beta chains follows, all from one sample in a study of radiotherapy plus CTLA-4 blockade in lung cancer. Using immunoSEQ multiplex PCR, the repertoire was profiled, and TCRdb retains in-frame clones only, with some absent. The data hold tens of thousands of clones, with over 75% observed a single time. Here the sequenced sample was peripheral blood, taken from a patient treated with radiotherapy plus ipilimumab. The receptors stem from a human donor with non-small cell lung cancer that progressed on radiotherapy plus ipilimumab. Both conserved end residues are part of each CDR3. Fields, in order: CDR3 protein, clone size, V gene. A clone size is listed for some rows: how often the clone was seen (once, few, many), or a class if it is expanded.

CATQRESNQPQHF - TRBV6-5
CASTMGTGPGAQYF - TRBV27
CASSLPGVNTGELFF - TRBV5-6
CASSFTGGAGVAGTGELFF few TRBV7-9
CASSQSFGSEAFF - TRBV4-1
CASRDVGGTEAFF few TRBV5-6
CASSLQQTRGNYEQYF - TRBV28
CASSLRDRGTNEKLFF - TRBV5-1
CASSQEGAGGPFKQFF - TRBV4-1
CASSLRGRGRNTEAFF - TRBV28
CASSISRDRTGELFF - TRBV19
CASSEYPDTQYF once TRBV25-1